One sample yielded the 20 T cell receptor beta chains listed below, sequenced in a study of T-cell reconstitution after alpha-beta-depleted transplantation in children. Using unique molecular identifiers, the investigators prepared the TCRbeta library. Each CDR3 protein is one row after TCRdb ran MiXCR on the PCR reads. The repertoire consists of about 900,000 distinct CDR3 sequences, with roughly 29% occurring once and the leading ten covering over 25%. Source: PBMCs, mostly from graft donor cells, taken 360 days after TCRalphabeta/CD19-depleted stem cell transplant. These receptors originate from a boy younger than two who had a stem cell transplant for SCID, so the T cells may come from the graft donor.

This chain links TRBV7-9 with TRBJ2-5; D perhaps matches TRBD1 (5 bases). Germline loops: CDR1 SEHNR, CDR2 FQNEAQ (reference sequence). The CDR3 contains 14 residues. Trimming removed 3 bases from V and 3 bases from J, with 11 bases in between. CDR3 nucleotide sequence: TGTGCCAGCAGCTTCTATACGACAGAAGAGACCCAGTACTTC. It yields the protein CASSFYTTEETQYF.

The CDR3 reads CASSLTDAGELFF. CDR3 DNA sequence: TGTGCCAGCAGTTTAACAGACGCCGGGGAGCTGTTTTTT. The gene calls are TRBV28 and TRBJ2-2, with no clear D. The V end lost 2 bases, the J end lost 6 bases, and 7 bases lay between the germline ends. CDR1 MDHEN and CDR2 SYDVKM come from the germline V gene. The CDR3 spans 13 residues. Supplemented by reference TRBV28 and TRBJ2-2, the full variable domain reads DVKVTQSSRYLVKRTGEKVFLECVQDMDHENMFWYRQDPGLGLRLIYFSYDVKMKEKGDIPEGYSVSREKKERFSLILESASTNQTSMYLCASSLTDAGELFFGEGSRLTVL.

There are a few counts of this clonotype. The CDR3 here is CASTQGVTGELFF. CDR3 coding DNA: TGTGCCAGCACCCAAGGGGTGACCGGGGAGCTGTTTTTT. The chain carries TRBV5-6 and TRBJ2-2; TRBD1 might be the D (5 bases). V lost 6 bases to trimming and J lost 5 bases, with 11 bases between them. The germline V gene has CDR1 SGHDT and CDR2 YYEEEE. This CDR3 has 13 residues.

The rearrangement uses TRBV2 and TRBJ2-3; possibly TRBD2 for D (6 bases). CDR1 and CDR2 (germline): SNHLY, FYNNEI. Trimming left V 3 bases short and J 2 bases short, with 15 bases between. The CDR3 is 16 amino acids. DNA for the CDR3: TGTGCCAGCAGTGATCCCTTCCGGGGGTTCACAGATACGCAGTATTTT. Translation: CASSDPFRGFTDTQYF.

This clonotype has a handful of counts. J is TRBJ2-3 and V is TRBV20-1; D is perhaps TRBD1 (5 bases). Trimming removed 2 bases from V and 6 bases from J, with 15 bases in between. The CDR3 sequence is 14 residues long. Germline-derived CDR1 and CDR2 are DFQATT and SNEGSKA (reference sequence). The CDR3 region is CSARTQGSSDTQYF. Here the CDR3 DNA reads TGCAGTGCTAGAACCCAGGGTAGCAGTGATACGCAGTATTTT.

The count of this clonotype is one. V and J are TRBV7-8 and TRBJ2-3; D might be TRBD2 (5 bases). Germline values: CDR1 SGHVS, CDR2 FQNEAQ. With 2 bases removed from V and 2 bases from J, the gap between germline ends came to 11 bases. The CDR3 loop spans 15 amino acids. The CDR3 bases are TGTGCCAGCAGCTTAAGGAGGCTCTACACAGATACGCAGTATTTT. It codes for CASSLRRLYTDTQYF.

CDR3 nucleotides: TGTGCCAGCAAGACAGGGATCCTCAATGCTGAGCAGTTCTTC. Translated: CASKTGILNAEQFF. The genes are TRBV7-9 and TRBJ2-1; 7 positions agree with TRBD1. The CDR3 runs to 14 residues. V lost 7 bases to trimming and J lost 9 bases; unmatched junction nucleotides: 12. Germline V CDR1 and CDR2: SEHNR, FQNEAQ (reference sequence). Based on the CDR3 plus reference TRBV7-9 and TRBJ2-1, the full variable domain is DTGVSQNPRHKITKRGQNVTFRCDPISEHNRLYWYRQTLGQGPEFLTYFQNEAQLEKSRLLSDRFSAERPKGSFSTLEIQRTEQGDSAMYLCASKTGILNAEQFFGPGTRLTVL.

This clonotype was recorded only once. This sequence joins TRBV24-1 and TRBJ2-7; TRBD1 agrees at 9 bases. Germline V gene data show CDR1 as KGHDR and CDR2 as SFDVKD. The V and J ends lost 3 bases and 4 bases, in that order; junction bases with no gene match: 6. The CDR3 is 15 residues long. The CDR3 coding sequence is TGTGCCACCAGTGATCAGGGACAGGGAGGGTACGAGCAGTACTTC. This gives the protein CATSDQGQGGYEQYF.

V usage is TRBV2 and J usage is TRBJ1-1; the match to TRBD1 covers 8 bases. V shed 4 bases and J 3 bases; nucleotides not matched to a gene: 4. Germline CDR1 and CDR2: SNHLY and FYNNEI. The CDR3 is 14 residues long. CDR3 DNA sequence: TGTGCCAGCAGTGCGGACAGGGAGGACACTGAAGCTTTCTTT. Amino acids: CASSADREDTEAFF.

V usage is TRBV12-3 or TRBV12-4 and J usage is TRBJ1-6, with D possibly matching TRBD1 (5 bases). This CDR3 has 12 amino acids. V lost 3 bases and J lost 11, with 8 bases in between. In nucleotides, the CDR3 is TGTGCCAGCAGTTTGGACACCCCACCCCTCCACTTT. Protein: CASSLDTPPLHF.

This chain joins TRBV5-1 and TRBJ1-3; possible D gene TRBD1, 6 bases. The CDR3 contains 14 residues. Trimming stripped 5 bases from V and 3 bases from J, with 12 bases between. CDR1 and CDR2 (germline): SGHRS, YFSETQ. CDR3 region: CASRLDSNGNTIYF. In nucleotides, the CDR3 is TGCGCCAGCAGACTGGACAGTAATGGAAACACCATATATTTT.

V usage is TRBV29-1 and J usage is TRBJ2-2; D unclear. Germline V CDR1 and CDR2: SQVTM, ANQGSEA. The CDR3 is made up of 15 amino acids. Deletions cut 6 bases from V and 4 bases from J, with 18 bases between. The CDR3 nucleotides are TGCAGCGTGGAACGTCTCTTAGTCGGCACCGGGGAGCTGTTTTTT. Translating it yields CSVERLLVGTGELFF.

The chain joins TRBV5-1 to TRBJ1-4; D is perhaps TRBD1 (5 bases). The CDR3 is 15 residues long. Germline values: CDR1 SGHRS, CDR2 YFSETQ. Trimming shortened V by 1 base and J by 7 bases, and 14 bases separated the two germline ends. Here the CDR3 reads CASSLYSGTGEKLFF. DNA for the CDR3: TGCGCCAGCAGCTTGTACTCAGGGACTGGTGAAAAACTGTTTTTT. The full variable domain, with the rest looked up from reference TRBV5-1 and TRBJ1-4, is KAGVTQTPRYLIKTRGQQVTLSCSPISGHRSVSWYQQTPGQGLQFLFEYFSETQRNKGNFPGRFSGRQFSNSRSEMNVSTLELGDSALYLCASSLYSGTGEKLFFGSGTQLSVL.

The V and J genes are TRBV6-5 and TRBJ2-7; D might be TRBD1 (6 bases). The V end was cut by 6 bases, the J end by 3 bases, with 21 bases between. This CDR3 is built from 16 residues. Germline CDR1 MNHEY, CDR2 SVGAGI. CDR3: CASSLSSQGIYYEQYF. CDR3 coding DNA: TGTGCCAGCAGCTTATCGTCCCAGGGGATCTACTACGAGCAGTACTTC.

The rearrangement joins TRBV5-1 to TRBJ1-4; D is unclear. The V and J ends lost 1 base and 4 bases respectively, with 8 bases between them. Germline CDR1 SGHRS, CDR2 YFSETQ. CDR3 length equals 14 residues. DNA for the CDR3: TGCGCCAGCAGCTTGTTTGGACTTAATGAAAAACTGTTTTTT. Translating it yields CASSLFGLNEKLFF.

The rearrangement uses TRBV7-9 and TRBJ2-3; D is possibly TRBD2 (7 bases). The V end was cut by 5 bases, the J end by 5 bases, with 17 bases between. In germline, CDR1 is SEHNR, CDR2 FQNEAQ (reference sequence). The CDR3 runs 15 residues. CDR3 in amino acids: CASSPTGGQRDTQYF. CDR3 nucleotides: TGTGCCAGCAGCCCCACCGGGGGGCAACGAGATACGCAGTATTTT. Full variable domain (missing parts from reference TRBV7-9 and TRBJ2-3): DTGVSQNPRHKITKRGQNVTFRCDPISEHNRLYWYRQTLGQGPEFLTYFQNEAQLEKSRLLSDRFSAERPKGSFSTLEIQRTEQGDSAMYLCASSPTGGQRDTQYFGPGTRLTVL.

The chain couples TRBV4-1 to TRBJ2-1; TRBD2 agrees at 10 bases. J lost 4 bases, V lost 1 base, and 7 bases had no gene match. Germline assignment: CDR1 MGHRA and CDR2 YSYEKL. This CDR3 is 17 amino acids long. The CDR3 spells CASSQVRLSGGYNEQFF. The CDR3 DNA is TGCGCCAGCAGCCAAGTCAGGCTTAGCGGGGGGTACAATGAGCAGTTCTTC.

This chain links TRBV2 with TRBJ2-5; tentatively, D is TRBD2 (6 bases). CDR1 SNHLY and CDR2 FYNNEI come from the germline V gene. CDR3 length: 13 residues. Trimming took 4 bases from V and 5 from J, leaving 11 bases between them. DNA for the CDR3: TGTGCCAGCAGTGGGGGAGGCCGGGAGACCCAGTACTTC. Translation gives CASSGGGRETQYF.

The table lists this clonotype with a few counts. J is TRBJ2-3 and V is TRBV5-6; TRBD1 matches 9 bases. This CDR3 contains 15 residues. In germline, CDR1 is SGHDT, CDR2 YYEEEE. V dropped 5 bases and J dropped 0; count of bases not matched to a gene: 4. The CDR3 loop reads CASRYGTGSTDTQYF. For the CDR3, the DNA is TGTGCCAGCAGGTACGGGACAGGGAGCACAGATACGCAGTATTTT.

The genes are TRBV12-3 or TRBV12-4 and TRBJ1-2, with D possibly matching TRBD1 (6 bases). There are 17 residues in the CDR3. Trimming cost V 6 bases and J 4 bases, with 24 bases left between them. The CDR3 protein is CASSLAVTGPGLYGYTF. CDR3 coding DNA: TGTGCCAGCAGCCTCGCTGTGACAGGCCCGGGACTCTATGGCTACACCTTC.